Sequencing of this TCR beta chain was carried out in a study of graft-versus-host responses after intestinal transplantation. On the study more broadly: Every recipient underwent anti-thymocyte globulin induction, then tacrolimus and steroids for three to four years. Study-wide results and caveats: Marrow from the recipient contained GvH clones, some of which had appeared first in ileum or blood.

In this sample, this clone turned up once. Its antigen is unknown. V was trimmed by 3 bases and J by 2 bases, leaving 5 bases between them. Per germline, CDR1 MDHEN and CDR2 SYDVKM. The CDR3 consists of 13 residues. Only in-frame clones appear in the TCRdb table, and some are missing; sequencing was by immunoSEQ multiplex PCR. The sample has about 3,300 clones; roughly 83% are singletons. The graft tissue was processed, and this released both intraepithelial and lamina propria lymphocytes. V gene TRBV28 combines with J gene TRBJ1-5, with D unresolved. The clonotype was recovered from a human patient who received an intestinal transplant, so some T cells may come from the graft donor. The sample in question was ileum tissue, obtained around 17 and 21 days after intestinal transplantation. The CDR3 region has the DNA TGTGCCAGCAGTTTGGACGGCAATCAGCCCCAGCATTTT. As protein: CASSLDGNQPQHF.